A selection of T cell receptor beta chains follows, all from one sample in a study of cytomegalovirus exposure and HLA in healthy donors. Libraries were prepared by immunoSEQ multiplex PCR; TCRdb keeps only in-frame clonotypes and omits some of them. This sample carries about 130,000 clones, 65% to 80% of them seen once, and the ten largest clones take approximately 1.7%. Source material: PBMCs. The receptors come from a human donor in good health. Each CDR3 is given with its conserved first and last residue. The D gene is left open where the match is weak. Clone size is not always given. Where it is, it says once, few, many or a class for expanded clones.

clone size	V gene	D gene	J gene	CDR3 DNA	CDR3 protein
NA	TRBV5-4	NA	TRBJ2-5	TGTGCCAGCAGCTTTTGGCAGGGTAAAGAGACCCAGTACTTC	CASSFWQGKETQYF
NA	TRBV9	TRBD2	TRBJ2-1	TGTGCCAGCGCGGGGACTAGCGGGAGTAGTGAGCAGTTCTTC	CASAGTSGSSEQFF
NA	TRBV7-9	TRBD1	TRBJ2-7	TGTGCCAGCAGCCGACAGGGCTACGACTACGAGCAGTACTTC	CASSRQGYDYEQYF
once	TRBV9	NA	TRBJ2-1	TGTGCCAGCAGCGTAGGTGCGGGAAGGGGTGAGCAGTTCTTC	CASSVGAGRGEQFF
once	TRBV14	TRBD2	TRBJ2-1	TGTGCCAGCAGCCGAGGACTAGCGGGAAACAATGAGCAGTTCTTC	CASSRGLAGNNEQFF
few	TRBV6-5	NA	TRBJ2-5	TGTGCCAGCAGCGGGAGCGGGACACAGACCCAGTACTTC	CASSGSGTQTQYF
NA	TRBV11-3	TRBD2	TRBJ2-7	TGTGCCAGCAACTCCGCGGGAGCCTTTAACGAGCAGTACTTC	CASNSAGAFNEQYF
NA	TRBV19	TRBD2	TRBJ2-1	TGTGCCAGTAGACCTAGGGGACTAGCGGGGGATTACAATGAGCAGTTCTTC	CASRPRGLAGDYNEQFF
NA	TRBV7-2	NA	TRBJ2-7	TGTGCCAGCAGCTCTAGACAGGAACTCTCCTACGAGCAGTACTTC	CASSSRQELSYEQYF
once	TRBV19	NA	TRBJ2-1	TGTGCCAGTAGTATAGGAGAGAATGAGCAGTTCTTC	CASSIGENEQFF
NA	TRBV9	NA	TRBJ1-3	TGTGCCAGCAGCACCCTCGGGGGGGCGTGGGGAAACACCATATATTTT	CASSTLGGAWGNTIYF
NA	TRBV2	TRBD1	TRBJ2-7	TGTGCCAGTCAAGGCGGACAGGCCGCCTACGAGCAGTACTTC	CASQGGQAAYEQYF
few	TRBV9	NA	TRBJ2-1	TGTGCCAGCAGCGTAGATGCGAGGGAATACAATGAGCAGTTCTTC	CASSVDAREYNEQFF
NA	TRBV25-1	NA	TRBJ1-2	TGTGCCAGCAGTATCGACTATGGCTACACCTTC	CASSIDYGYTF
NA	TRBV2	NA	TRBJ2-7	TGTGCCAGCACCTCCGTTCCCTACGAGCAGTACTTC	CASTSVPYEQYF
NA	TRBV2	NA	TRBJ2-3	TGTGCCAGCAGTGAGACCCTAGCAGATACGCAGTATTTT	CASSETLADTQYF
once	TRBV4-2	TRBD1	TRBJ2-2	TGTGCCAGCAGCTTAGGACAGGGCGGCGGGGAGCTGTTTTTT	CASSLGQGGGELFF
few	TRBV10-1	NA	TRBJ2-5	TGCGCCAGCAGTGAGAGGAGGAACCCTCAAGAGACCCAGTACTTC	CASSERRNPQETQYF
NA	TRBV6-1	NA	TRBJ2-2	TGTGACAGAAGTGAAAGCGTGGGCCAGGGCACCGGGGAGCTGTTTTTT	CDRSESVGQGTGELFF
NA	TRBV10-3	NA	TRBJ2-1	TGTGCCATCAGTGTGGGGGTTTCAGGGGAGTTTGAGCAGTTCTTC	CAISVGVSGEFEQFF
few	TRBV9	NA	TRBJ1-3	TGTGCCAGCAGGCCTTCGGGGTCAACTGGAAACACCATATATTTT	CASRPSGSTGNTIYF
NA	TRBV6-5	TRBD2	TRBJ2-1	TGTGCCAGCAGTGCAAGCGGGAGCTCCTACAATGAGCAGTTCTTC	CASSASGSSYNEQFF